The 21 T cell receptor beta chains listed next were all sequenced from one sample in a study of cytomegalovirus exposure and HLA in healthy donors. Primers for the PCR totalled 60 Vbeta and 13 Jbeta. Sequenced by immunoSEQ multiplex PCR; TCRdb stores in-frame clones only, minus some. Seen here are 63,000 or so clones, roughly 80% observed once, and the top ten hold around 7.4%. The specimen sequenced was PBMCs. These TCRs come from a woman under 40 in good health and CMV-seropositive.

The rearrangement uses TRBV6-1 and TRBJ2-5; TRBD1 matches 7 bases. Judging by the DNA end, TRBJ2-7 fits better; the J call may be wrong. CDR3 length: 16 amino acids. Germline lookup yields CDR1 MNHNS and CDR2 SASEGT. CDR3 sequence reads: CASSEASTDRRYEQYF. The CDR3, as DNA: TGTGCCAGCAGTGAAGCGTCGACGGACAGGCGCTACGAGCAGTACTTC.

The CDR3 DNA follows: TGTGCCAGCGGACTAGCGGGTAGCACAGATACGCAGTATTTT. This encodes CASGLAGSTDTQYF. The J gene is TRBJ2-3, the V gene TRBV6-5; 11 bases fit TRBD2. This CDR3 has 14 amino acids. Germline loops: CDR1 MNHEY, CDR2 SVGAGI. J was trimmed by 0 bases and V by 8 bases; bases with no gene match: 1.

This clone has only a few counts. In DNA, the CDR3 is TGCGCCAGCAGCTTGACCGGCTACGAGCAGTACTTC. It translates to CASSLTGYEQYF. This chain links TRBV5-1 with TRBJ2-7; D is uncertain. With 1 base removed from V and 3 bases from J, the gap between germline ends came to 5 bases. This CDR3 contains 12 residues. CDR1 and CDR2 from the germline V gene are SGHRS and YFSETQ.

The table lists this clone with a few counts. Written as DNA, the CDR3 is TGTGCCAGCAGCTTAGATTTGCGGGACAGGGGGTATGGCTACACCTTC. This gives the protein CASSLDLRDRGYGYTF. The chain uses TRBV7-2 and TRBJ1-2, with 11 bases lining up with TRBD1. CDR1 and CDR2 (germline): SGHTA, FQGNSA. The CDR3 length is 16 residues. Unmatched junction bases numbered 6, after V lost 1 base and J lost 5 bases. Based on the CDR3 plus reference TRBV7-2 and TRBJ1-2, the full variable domain is GAGVSQSPSNKVTEKGKDVELRCDPISGHTALYWYRQSLGQGLEFLIYFQGNSAPDKSGLPSDRFSAERTGGSVSTLTIQRTQQEDSAVYLCASSLDLRDRGYGYTFGSGTRLTVV.

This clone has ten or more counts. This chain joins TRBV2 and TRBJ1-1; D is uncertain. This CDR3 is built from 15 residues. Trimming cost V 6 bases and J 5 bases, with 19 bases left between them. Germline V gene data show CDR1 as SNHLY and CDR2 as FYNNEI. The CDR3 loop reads CASRPSSGVGTEAFF. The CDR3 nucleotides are TGTGCCAGCAGGCCCAGTTCCGGGGTAGGGACTGAAGCTTTCTTT.

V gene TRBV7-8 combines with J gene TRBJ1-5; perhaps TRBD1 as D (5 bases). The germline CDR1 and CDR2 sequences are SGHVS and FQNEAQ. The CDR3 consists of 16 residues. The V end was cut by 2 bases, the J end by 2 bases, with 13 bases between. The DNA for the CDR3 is TGTGCCAGCAGCTTAAGTCCGCGGGGCGGCAATCAGCCCCAGCATTTT. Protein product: CASSLSPRGGNQPQHF.

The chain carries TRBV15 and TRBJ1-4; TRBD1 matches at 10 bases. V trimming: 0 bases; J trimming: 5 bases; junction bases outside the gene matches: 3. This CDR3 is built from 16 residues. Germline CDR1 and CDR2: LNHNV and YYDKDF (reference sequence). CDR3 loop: CATSRETGQGNEKLFF. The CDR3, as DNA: TGTGCCACCAGCAGAGAAACGGGACAGGGGAATGAAAAACTGTTTTTT.

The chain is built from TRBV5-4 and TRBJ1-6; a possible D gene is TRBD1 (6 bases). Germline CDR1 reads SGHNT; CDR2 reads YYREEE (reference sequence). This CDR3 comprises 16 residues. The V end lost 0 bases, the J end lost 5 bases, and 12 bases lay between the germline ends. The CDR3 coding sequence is TGTGCCAGCAGCTTGGACCCTCAGGGGAATAATTCACCCCTCCACTTT. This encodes CASSLDPQGNNSPLHF.

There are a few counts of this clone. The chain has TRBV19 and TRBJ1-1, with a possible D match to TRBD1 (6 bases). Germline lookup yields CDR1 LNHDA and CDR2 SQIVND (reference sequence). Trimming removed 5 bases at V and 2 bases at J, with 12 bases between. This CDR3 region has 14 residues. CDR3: CASSGKQGNTEAFF. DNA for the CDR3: TGTGCCAGTAGTGGGAAACAGGGTAACACTGAAGCTTTCTTT.

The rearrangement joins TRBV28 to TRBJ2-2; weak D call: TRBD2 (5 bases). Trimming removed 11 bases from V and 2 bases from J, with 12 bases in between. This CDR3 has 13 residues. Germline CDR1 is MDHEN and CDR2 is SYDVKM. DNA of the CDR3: TGTGCCGCAAGCGGCGATAACACCGGGGAGCTGTTTTTT. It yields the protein CAASGDNTGELFF.

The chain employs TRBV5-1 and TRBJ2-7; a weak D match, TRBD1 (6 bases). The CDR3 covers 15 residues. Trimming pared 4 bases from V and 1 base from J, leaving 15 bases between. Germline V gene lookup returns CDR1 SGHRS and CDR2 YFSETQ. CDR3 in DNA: TGCGCCAGCAGCCCGGTGGGGGCCTGGTCCTACGAGCAGTACTTC. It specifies CASSPVGAWSYEQYF.

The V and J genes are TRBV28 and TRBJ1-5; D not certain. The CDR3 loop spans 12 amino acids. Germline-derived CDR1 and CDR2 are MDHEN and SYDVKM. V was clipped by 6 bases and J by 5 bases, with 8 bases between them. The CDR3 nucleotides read TGTGCCAGCAGAAGATCGGATCAGCCCCAGCATTTT. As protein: CASRRSDQPQHF.

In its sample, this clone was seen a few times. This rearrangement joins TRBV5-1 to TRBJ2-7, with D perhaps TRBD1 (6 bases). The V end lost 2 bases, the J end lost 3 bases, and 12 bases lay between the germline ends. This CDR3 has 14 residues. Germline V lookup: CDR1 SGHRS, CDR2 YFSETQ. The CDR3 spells CASSLGQTHYEQYF. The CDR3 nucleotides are TGCGCCAGCAGCTTAGGACAGACCCACTACGAGCAGTACTTC.

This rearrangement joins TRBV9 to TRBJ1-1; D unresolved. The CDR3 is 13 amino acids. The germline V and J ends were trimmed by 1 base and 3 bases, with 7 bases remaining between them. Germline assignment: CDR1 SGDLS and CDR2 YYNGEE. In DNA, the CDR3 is TGTGCCAGCAGCGTACAGGTGGACACTGAAGCTTTCTTT. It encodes CASSVQVDTEAFF.

The CDR3 DNA reads TGTGCCAGCAGTGATACAGACTACGAGCAGTACTTC. Protein sequence: CASSDTDYEQYF. This chain links TRBV2 with TRBJ2-7; D uncertain. Germline V gives CDR1 SNHLY, CDR2 FYNNEI. The CDR3 has 12 residues. V lost 3 bases to trimming and J lost 3 bases, with 6 bases between them.

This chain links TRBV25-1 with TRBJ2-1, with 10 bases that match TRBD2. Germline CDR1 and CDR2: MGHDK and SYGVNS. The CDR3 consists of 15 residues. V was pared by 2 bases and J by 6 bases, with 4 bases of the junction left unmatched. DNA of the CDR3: TGTGCCAGCAGTGAAATCGGGACTAGCGTCAATGAGCAGTTCTTC. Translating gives CASSEIGTSVNEQFF.

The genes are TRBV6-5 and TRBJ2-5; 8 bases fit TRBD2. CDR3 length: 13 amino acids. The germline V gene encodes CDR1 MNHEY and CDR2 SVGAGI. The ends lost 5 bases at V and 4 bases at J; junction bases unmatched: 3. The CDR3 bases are TGTGCCAGCAGTAGGGGACTAGGAGAGACCCAGTACTTC. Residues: CASSRGLGETQYF.

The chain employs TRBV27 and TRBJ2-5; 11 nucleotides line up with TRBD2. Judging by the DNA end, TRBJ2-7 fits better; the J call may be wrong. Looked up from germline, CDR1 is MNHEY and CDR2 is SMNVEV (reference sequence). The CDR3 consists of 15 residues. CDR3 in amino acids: CASKVFSGRAGEQYF. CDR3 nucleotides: TGTGCCAGCAAGGTGTTTAGCGGGAGGGCAGGCGAGCAGTACTTC.

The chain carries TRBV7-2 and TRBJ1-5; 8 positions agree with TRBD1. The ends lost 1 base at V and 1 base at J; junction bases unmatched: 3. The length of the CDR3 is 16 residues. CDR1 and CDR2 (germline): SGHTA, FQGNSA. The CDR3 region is CASSLDSGGSNQPQHF. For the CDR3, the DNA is TGTGCCAGCAGCTTAGATTCAGGGGGCAGCAATCAGCCCCAGCATTTT.

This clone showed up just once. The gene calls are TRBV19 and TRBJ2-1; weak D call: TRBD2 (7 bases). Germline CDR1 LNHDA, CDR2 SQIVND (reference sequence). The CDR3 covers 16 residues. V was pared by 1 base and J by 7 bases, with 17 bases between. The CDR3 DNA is TGTGCCAGTAGTATAGTGGGTAGGGGGGGAGGGAATGAGCAGTTCTTC. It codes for CASSIVGRGGGNEQFF.

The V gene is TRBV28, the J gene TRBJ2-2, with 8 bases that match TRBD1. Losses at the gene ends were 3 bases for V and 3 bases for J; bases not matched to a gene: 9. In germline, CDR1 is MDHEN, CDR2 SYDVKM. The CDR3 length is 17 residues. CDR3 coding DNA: TGTGCCAGCAGTTTTCCTCTGGACAGGGAGTACACCGGGGAGCTGTTTTTT. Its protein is CASSFPLDREYTGELFF.